The 13 T cell receptor beta chains below all came from one sample that was sequenced in a study of T cells in Graves' hyperthyroidism and ophthalmopathy. Template material for amplifying TCR beta CDR3 regions consisted of RNA transcripts. First-round RT-PCR of the TCR CDR3 relied on the HTBI primer set. One entry per CDR3 protein, called by TCRdb with MiXCR from the multiplex PCR reads. The sample shows roughly 550,000 distinct CDR3 sequences, 15% to 20% of them seen only once. The sample consisted of blood. These receptors all stem from a woman in her thirties with Graves' ophthalmopathy.

V gene TRBV7-9 combines with J gene TRBJ1-5; 8 bases are a match to TRBD1. The CDR3 spans 14 residues. The V segment lost 4 bases and the J segment 9 bases; nucleotides outside the gene matches: 8. The germline gives CDR1 SEHNR, CDR2 FQNEAQ (reference sequence). The CDR3 nucleotides read TGTGCCAGCAGCTCCACAGGGGGGGCACTGCCCCAGCATTTT. This translates into CASSSTGGALPQHF.

Ten or more counts support this clonotype. The chain links TRBV7-8 to TRBJ1-4; D gene ambiguous. CDR1 and CDR2 (germline): SGHVS, FQNEAQ. This CDR3 has 12 residues. Trimming shortened V by 2 bases and J by 8 bases, and 6 bases separated the two germline ends. The CDR3 loop is CASSLYREKLFF. Written as DNA, the CDR3 is TGTGCCAGCAGCTTATACCGGGAAAAACTGTTTTTT.

This clonotype came up many times. The rearrangement joins TRBV25-1 to TRBJ1-1; 9 bases match TRBD1. Per the germline V gene, CDR1 is MGHDK and CDR2 is SYGVNS. The V segment lost 6 bases and the J segment 4 bases; nucleotides outside the gene matches: 3. The CDR3 is 13 amino acids. The CDR3 coding sequence is TGTGCCAGCAGCGACAGGGGGAGCACTGAAGCTTTCTTT. Translation gives CASSDRGSTEAFF.

This clonotype was found a few times. The chain uses TRBV4-3 and TRBJ2-7, with D perhaps TRBD1 or TRBD2 (5 bases each). Germline CDR1 is LGHNA and CDR2 is YSLEER. Trimming pared 0 bases from V and 2 bases from J, leaving 14 bases between. The CDR3 has 16 amino acids. The CDR3 loop is CASSQDNVGTPYEQYF. The DNA of the CDR3 is TGCGCCAGCAGCCAAGATAATGTCGGGACGCCCTACGAGCAGTACTTC.

The J gene is TRBJ1-2, the V gene TRBV7-9; the D is unclear. CDR3 size: 14 residues. The V gene lost 1 base and the J gene lost 5 bases, with 11 bases spanning the gap. From germline, CDR1 is SEHNR and CDR2 FQNEAQ (reference sequence). CDR3: CASSLGGTLYGYTF. The CDR3 DNA reads TGTGCCAGCAGCTTAGGGGGTACCCTATATGGCTACACCTTC.

This clonotype occurred a few times. The CDR3: CSAPGTSGRFIYEQYF. CDR3 nucleotides: TGCAGTGCGCCAGGGACTAGCGGGAGGTTCATCTACGAGCAGTACTTC. The genes are TRBV20-1 and TRBJ2-7; TRBD2 matches at 15 bases. Germline V CDR1 and CDR2: DFQATT, SNEGSKA (reference sequence). The CDR3 spans 16 residues. The V and J ends lost 6 bases and 3 bases, in that order; junction bases with no gene match: 9.

This clonotype was picked up many times. The chain employs TRBV7-2 and TRBJ2-3, with D perhaps matching TRBD2 (5 bases). Germline CDR1 and CDR2: SGHTA and FQGNSA. The V gene lost 6 bases and the J gene lost 5 bases, with 15 bases spanning the gap. The CDR3 is 14 residues long. CDR3 region: CASSFISGVDTQYF. DNA of the CDR3: TGTGCCAGCAGTTTCATCAGCGGTGTAGATACGCAGTATTTT.

The chain recombines TRBV29-1 with TRBJ1-1; D is unclear. Germline CDR1 and CDR2: SQVTM and ANQGSEA. Trimming took off 7 bases at V and 1 base at J, with 7 bases between the two ends. The CDR3 runs to 11 residues. Here the CDR3 reads CSAGPNTEAFF. In DNA form, the CDR3 reads TGCAGCGCTGGACCGAACACTGAAGCTTTCTTT.

The table lists this clonotype with many counts. The chain recombines TRBV2 with TRBJ1-1; D remains unclear. CDR1 is SNHLY and CDR2 is FYNNEI in the germline V gene. Trimming shortened V by 7 bases and J by 0 bases, and 12 bases separated the two germline ends. CDR3 length: 14 amino acids. The CDR3 reads CASTRTGMNTEAFF. The CDR3 DNA follows: TGTGCCAGCACCCGGACGGGAATGAACACTGAAGCTTTCTTT.

V and J are TRBV5-1 and TRBJ2-1, with TRBD2 identical over 12 bases. Unmatched junction bases numbered 5, after V lost 4 bases and J lost 6 bases. The CDR3 is 15 amino acids. Looked up from germline, CDR1 is SGHRS and CDR2 is YFSETQ. Written as DNA, the CDR3 is TGCGCCAGCAGCCGACTAGCGGGAGTCGGCAATGAGCAGTTCTTC. This encodes CASSRLAGVGNEQFF.

Ten or more counts support this clonotype. The chain has TRBV6-2 or TRBV6-3 and TRBJ2-7, with 8 positions matching TRBD2. The CDR3 sequence is 13 residues long. Trimming cost V 4 bases and J 6 bases; bases outside gene matches: 5. Per germline, CDR1 MNHEY and CDR2 SVGEGT. The DNA of the CDR3 is TGTGCCAGCAGTTCGCGGGGGGTCGTCGAGCAGTACTTC. It is translated as CASSSRGVVEQYF.

This clonotype was seen more than once but under ten times. The chain joins TRBV7-2 to TRBJ1-5; D is ambiguous. V was clipped by 5 bases and J by 2 bases, with 13 bases between them. The CDR3 contains 15 residues. Germline V gene sequence: CDR1 SGHTA, CDR2 FQGNSA. CDR3 loop: CASSLWVGGNQPQHF. CDR3 DNA: TGTGCCAGCAGCCTTTGGGTCGGAGGCAATCAGCCCCAGCATTTT.

The rearrangement uses TRBV3-1 and TRBJ2-7; maybe TRBD1 (6 bases). The germline V and J ends were trimmed by 4 bases and 7 bases, with 20 bases remaining between them. The CDR3 totals 15 residues. Germline lookup yields CDR1 LGHDT and CDR2 YNNKEL (reference sequence). The CDR3 region is CASSPTGRQAGEQYF. DNA for the CDR3: TGTGCCAGCAGCCCGACGGGGAGACAGGCCGGGGAGCAGTACTTC.